What follows are 17 T cell receptor beta chains derived from one specimen sequenced in a study of T cell responses to AZD1222 COVID-19 vaccine. Clones were sequenced by immunoSEQ multiplex PCR, and TCRdb holds only the in-frame ones, with some missing. Of about 160,000 clones listed, approximately 92% are singletons. Material: peripheral blood, obtained 28 days after the second AZD1222 dose. The receptors come from an adult who received the AZD1222 COVID-19 vaccine.

The CDR3 sequence: CASSLRTGRYGYTF. CDR3 sequence (DNA): TGTGCCAGCAGCTTAAGGACAGGGCGCTATGGCTACACCTTC. This chain connects TRBV7-2 to TRBJ1-2; 8 bases are a match to TRBD1. The CDR3 length is 14 residues. The germline V gene has CDR1 SGHTA and CDR2 FQGNSA. V lost 2 bases and J lost 4; bases outside the gene matches: 3. The variable domain in full, completed from reference TRBV7-2 and TRBJ1-2, reads GAGVSQSPSNKVTEKGKDVELRCDPISGHTALYWYRQSLGQGLEFLIYFQGNSAPDKSGLPSDRFSAERTGGSVSTLTIQRTQQEDSAVYLCASSLRTGRYGYTFGSGTRLTVV.

This sequence joins TRBV29-1 and TRBJ1-1; D possibly corresponds to TRBD1 (5 bases). The CDR3 extends over 14 amino acids. The V end lost 0 bases, the J end lost 5 bases, and 13 bases lay between the germline ends. The germline V gene has CDR1 SQVTM and CDR2 ANQGSEA. Here the CDR3 reads CSVEDWGEGTEAFF. Here the CDR3 DNA reads TGCAGCGTTGAAGATTGGGGGGAGGGTACTGAAGCTTTCTTT.

The gene calls are TRBV4-2 and TRBJ1-5, with D maybe TRBD1 (5 bases). The CDR3 extends over 16 amino acids. Between the trimmed V and J ends, which lost 0 bases and 0 bases, there was a span of 9 bases. Germline CDR1 reads LGHNA; CDR2 reads YNFKEQ. CDR3 coding DNA: TGTGCCAGCAGCCAAGAGGGGGTCACTAGCAATCAGCCCCAGCATTTT. Translating it yields CASSQEGVTSNQPQHF.

The rearrangement joins TRBV19 to TRBJ2-7; D call uncertain. V was trimmed by 5 bases and J by 5 bases, leaving 16 bases between them. This CDR3 comprises 14 residues. CDR1 and CDR2 from the germline V gene are LNHDA and SQIVND (reference sequence). CDR3 DNA sequence: TGTGCCAGTAGTGTTGGTCTTAACTCACACGAGCAGTACTTC. Its translation is CASSVGLNSHEQYF.

The rearrangement uses TRBV10-3 and TRBJ2-2, with TRBD1 as a possible D gene (6 bases). CDR1 and CDR2 from the germline V gene are ENHRY and SYGVKD. This CDR3 spans 16 amino acids. Trimming took off 5 bases at V and 0 bases at J, with 13 bases between the two ends. The CDR3 DNA reads TGTGCCATCAGTTCGGACAGCCCCGCGAACACCGGGGAGCTGTTTTTT. Translating gives CAISSDSPANTGELFF.

V usage is TRBV4-1 and J usage is TRBJ2-5; no clear D. V shed 1 base and J shed 3 bases, with 9 bases lying between them. CDR1 is MGHRA and CDR2 is YSYEKL in the germline V gene. This CDR3 comprises 14 residues. The CDR3 is CASSQVAAKETQYF. CDR3 sequence (DNA): TGCGCCAGCAGCCAAGTGGCGGCCAAAGAGACCCAGTACTTC.

Concerning this clone itself: An end of the junction does not agree with germline; a read error may underlie this. The CDR3 spells CASSLGTTDTQYF. Here the CDR3 DNA reads TGTGCTAGCAGCTTAGGGACTACAGATACGCAGTATTTT. The V and J genes are TRBV7-7 and TRBJ2-3, with a weak D call TRBD2 (6 bases). This CDR3 spans 13 amino acids. The germline gives CDR1 SSHAT, CDR2 FNYEAQ (reference sequence). The entire variable domain, with the rest obtained from reference TRBV7-7 and TRBJ2-3, is as follows: GAGVSQSPRYKVTKRGQDVTLRCDPISSHATLYWYQQALGQGPEFLTYFNYEAQPDKSGLPSDRFSAERPEGSISTLTIQRTEQRDSAMYRCASSLGTTDTQYFGPGTRLTVL.

The gene calls are TRBV9 and TRBJ1-2; D remains unclear. V lost 2 bases and J lost 1, with 15 bases in between. The germline CDR1 and CDR2 sequences are SGDLS and YYNGEE. The CDR3 covers 16 residues. CDR3 DNA sequence: TGTGCCAGCAGCGTTACCGAACAGAACGATAACTATGGCTACACCTTC. Translation: CASSVTEQNDNYGYTF.

The chain employs TRBV24-1 and TRBJ2-5, with 15 bases fitting TRBD2. The CDR3 runs to 19 residues. Germline V lookup: CDR1 KGHDR, CDR2 SFDVKD. The ends lost 2 bases at V and 5 bases at J; junction bases unmatched: 11. The CDR3 loop is CATSDSGLAGGLGPETQYF. The CDR3 region has the DNA TGTGCCACCAGTGATTCGGGACTAGCGGGAGGCCTTGGGCCCGAGACCCAGTACTTC.

The chain links TRBV29-1 to TRBJ1-5, with 11 bases that match TRBD1. The V segment lost 6 bases and the J segment 3 bases; nucleotides outside the gene matches: 1. CDR1 and CDR2 from the germline V gene are SQVTM and ANQGSEA. This CDR3 is 13 amino acids long. The CDR3 DNA reads TGCAGCGTAGGACAGGGGGCCAATCAGCCCCAGCATTTT. Translating gives CSVGQGANQPQHF.

The CDR3 nucleotides read TGCAGCGCTGGGGGCGTTGGGGGAGAGGGCCCGGTTCAGCCCCAGCATTTT. It codes for CSAGGVGGEGPVQPQHF. This chain uses TRBV29-1 with TRBJ1-5; D is perhaps TRBD1 (6 bases). V was cut by 7 bases and J by 6 bases, with 28 bases left in between. CDR1 is SQVTM, CDR2 ANQGSEA, per germline. This CDR3 has 17 residues.

The chain joins TRBV10-3 to TRBJ2-2, with a tentative D call TRBD1 (6 bases). The V end lost 6 bases, the J end lost 0 bases, and 11 bases lay between the germline ends. CDR1 is ENHRY, CDR2 SYGVKD, per germline. The CDR3 spans 15 residues. CDR3 amino acids: CAIRETGPNTGELFF. CDR3 bases: TGTGCCATCAGAGAGACAGGACCGAACACCGGGGAGCTGTTTTTT.

The chain links TRBV11-2 to TRBJ1-2; perhaps TRBD1 as D (5 bases). CDR1 SGHAT and CDR2 FQNNGV come from the germline V gene. The CDR3 runs 14 residues. The V gene lost 1 base and the J gene lost 2 bases, with 8 bases spanning the gap. The CDR3 DNA follows: TGTGCCAGCAGCTTAGCAGGGCCAAACTATGGCTACACCTTC. As protein: CASSLAGPNYGYTF.

V gene TRBV7-9 combines with J gene TRBJ1-3; D remains unclear. Germline V gene sequence: CDR1 SEHNR, CDR2 FQNEAQ (reference sequence). The CDR3 is 16 amino acids. Deletions cut 5 bases from V and 0 bases from J, with 14 bases between. The CDR3 DNA sequence: TGTGCCAGCAGCCTAGTGGCAGGAGCCTCTGGAAACACCATATATTTT. Its translation is CASSLVAGASGNTIYF.

This clone has a single count. The chain has TRBV6-5 and TRBJ1-1; D ambiguous. The germline V gene encodes CDR1 MNHEY and CDR2 SVGAGI. CDR3 length equals 15 residues. Trimming stripped 6 bases from V and 4 bases from J, with 18 bases between. This CDR3 reads CASRYTVRVSTEAFF. The CDR3 region has the DNA TGTGCCAGCAGGTATACAGTAAGGGTTAGCACTGAAGCTTTCTTT.

This chain connects TRBV11-2 to TRBJ2-1; 9 bases agree with TRBD2. CDR1 and CDR2 (germline): SGHAT, FQNNGV. The CDR3 has 14 amino acids. Germline trimming cut 6 bases from V and 4 bases from J; bases unmatched to any gene: 4. CDR3 in amino acids: CASSSTSGYNEQFF. In DNA, the CDR3 is TGTGCCAGCAGTTCGACTAGCGGATACAATGAGCAGTTCTTC.

This chain connects TRBV4-1 to TRBJ1-4, with a weak D call TRBD1 (6 bases). In germline, CDR1 is MGHRA, CDR2 YSYEKL. There are 15 residues in the CDR3. Trimming left V 4 bases short and J 0 bases short, with 9 bases between. CDR3: CASSPPGATNEKLFF. The CDR3 DNA reads TGCGCCAGCAGCCCTCCAGGGGCAACTAATGAAAAACTGTTTTTT.